The present T cell receptor (beta chain) was sequenced within a study of blood T cell repertoires in COVID-19. Turning to the study itself: Samples representing acute and convalescent COVID-19 were sourced from the United States, Italy and Spain.

TCRdb's table, derived via immunoSEQ multiplex PCR, lists solely in-frame clones and lacks some. The sample consists of around 250,000 clones, roughly 89% of them appearing once. This TCR came from a woman between 40 and 55 years old who had recovered from COVID-19. The sample was peripheral blood.

CDR3 DNA: TGCGCCAGCAGCTTGGTTCTGGTTGGACTAGCGGGAGTTAATGAGCAGTTCTTC. This codes for CASSLVLVGLAGVNEQFF. V and J are TRBV5-1 and TRBJ2-1, with TRBD2 matching 13 bases. The germline V gene has CDR1 SGHRS and CDR2 YFSETQ. V trimming: 0 bases; J trimming: 7 bases; junction bases outside the gene matches: 10. CDR3 length: 18 amino acids.